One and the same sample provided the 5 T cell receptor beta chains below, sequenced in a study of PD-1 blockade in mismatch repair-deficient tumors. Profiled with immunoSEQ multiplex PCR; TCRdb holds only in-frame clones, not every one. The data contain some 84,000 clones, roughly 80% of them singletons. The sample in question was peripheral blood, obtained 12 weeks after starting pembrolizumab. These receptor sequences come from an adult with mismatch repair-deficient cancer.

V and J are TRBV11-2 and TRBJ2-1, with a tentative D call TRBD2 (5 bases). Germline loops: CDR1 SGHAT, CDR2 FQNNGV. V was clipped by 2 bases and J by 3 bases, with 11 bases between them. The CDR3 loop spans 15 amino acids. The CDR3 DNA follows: TGTGCCAGCAGCTTACTGCGGGCCGACTACAATGAGCAGTTCTTC. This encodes CASSLLRADYNEQFF.

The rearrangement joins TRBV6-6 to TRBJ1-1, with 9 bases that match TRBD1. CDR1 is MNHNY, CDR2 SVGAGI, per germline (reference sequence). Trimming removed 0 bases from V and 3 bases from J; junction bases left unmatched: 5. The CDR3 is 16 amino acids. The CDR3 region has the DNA TGTGCCAGCAGTTACTCCAGGACAGGGGACGACACTGAAGCTTTCTTT. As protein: CASSYSRTGDDTEAFF.

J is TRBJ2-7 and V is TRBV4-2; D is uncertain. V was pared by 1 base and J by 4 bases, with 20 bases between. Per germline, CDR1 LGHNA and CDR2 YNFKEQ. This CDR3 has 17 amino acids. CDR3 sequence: CASSQVLTLQTTYEQYF. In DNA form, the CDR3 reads TGTGCCAGCAGCCAAGTATTGACACTACAAACTACTTACGAGCAGTACTTC.

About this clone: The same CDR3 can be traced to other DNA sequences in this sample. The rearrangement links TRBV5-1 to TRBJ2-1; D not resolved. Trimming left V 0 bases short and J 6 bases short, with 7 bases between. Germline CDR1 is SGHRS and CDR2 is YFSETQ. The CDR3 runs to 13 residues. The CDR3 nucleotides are TGCGCCAGCAGCTTGGCAGCCGCCAATGAGCAGTTCTTC. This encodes CASSLAAANEQFF.

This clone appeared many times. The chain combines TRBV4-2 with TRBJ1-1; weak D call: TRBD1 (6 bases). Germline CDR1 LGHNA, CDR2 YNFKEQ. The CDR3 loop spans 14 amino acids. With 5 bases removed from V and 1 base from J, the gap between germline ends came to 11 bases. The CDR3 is CASSKQGANTEAFF. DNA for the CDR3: TGTGCCAGCAGCAAACAGGGAGCGAACACTGAAGCTTTCTTT.